The TCR beta chain under discussion was sequenced for a study of CD8 T cells in ankylosing spondylitis. Overall study findings and caveats: Reportedly, significant enrichment of disease-linked clones occurred in matched ankylosing spondylitis synovial fluid. Several highly homologous variants formed a TCR beta motif that appeared characteristic of ankylosing spondylitis blood. Peripheral blood held disease-linked clones only at relatively low frequency, and these were CD8+.

The J segment lost 0 bases and the V segment lost 6 bases, leaving 4 bases of the junction unmatched. The CDR3 is made up of 14 amino acids. CDR1 is MDHEN and CDR2 is SYDVKM in the germline V gene. Using quantitative 5'-RACE with molecular barcodes, the authors made TCR beta libraries. TCRdb reprocessed the 5' RACE reads via MiXCR and lists one record per CDR3 protein. The sample shows about 440,000 distinct CDR3 sequences, more than 15% of them seen only once. A word on this clonotype: Its matching antigen is unknown.

This receptor was obtained from a male donor with ankylosing spondylitis. The source material was blood, either unsorted or a sorted T cell fraction (not recorded which). V and J are TRBV28 and TRBJ2-7; TRBD2 matches at 8 bases. This chain's CDR3 is CASRPTSVSYEQYF. CDR3 DNA: TGTGCCAGCAGGCCGACTAGCGTCTCCTACGAGCAGTACTTC.